Detailed here is one T cell receptor beta chain. Its antigen is as yet unknown. This sample is part of a study of T cell responses to AZD1222 COVID-19 vaccine. CDR1 is MNHEY, CDR2 SVGAGI, per germline. V was pared by 8 bases and J by 3 bases, with 8 bases of the junction left unmatched. This CDR3 region has 15 residues. It was second doses at about 4 or about 12 weeks that were pooled. Sequenced by immunoSEQ multiplex PCR; TCRdb stores in-frame clones only, minus some. The sample includes some 180,000 clones, 80% to 95% of them seen just once. The study, taken as a whole, reports: Spike-specific TCR breadth rose after two AZD1222 doses, and depth rose as well. Sampled repertoires all dated from after the peak T cell response. Baseline serostatus was positive in only a handful of AZD1222 recipients.

The chain recombines TRBV6-5 with TRBJ1-4; 8 bases agree with TRBD1. The source is an adult who received the AZD1222 COVID-19 vaccine. This sample comprised peripheral blood, obtained 28 days after the second AZD1222 dose. For the CDR3, the DNA is TGTGCCAGCTCGACAGGGGTGATGGCTAATGAAAAACTGTTTTTT. Amino acid sequence: CASSTGVMANEKLFF.